These 32 T cell receptor beta chains share one sample of origin, sequenced in a study of human T cells and chemical hapten exposure. TCRdb passed the RACE reads through MiXCR, listing each CDR3 protein once. The sample has 75,000 to 95,000 distinct CDR3 sequences, around 10% seen once. Stated time point: patch test 2, 6 weeks after DPC sensitization. The treatment denotes: therapeutic diphenylcyclopropenone sensitization with weekly scalp DPC. The input for sequencing was whole blood, taken in connection with sensitization to the hapten diphenylcyclopropenone (DPC). The receptors originated from a middle-aged man with alopecia areata. Some clones in this sample may be carry-over from other donors' samples.

This clonotype was seen more than once but under ten times. The chain has TRBV20-1 and TRBJ1-2; 11 bases align to TRBD1. Germline V gene sequence: CDR1 DFQATT, CDR2 SNEGSKA (reference sequence). The J segment lost 0 bases and the V segment lost 6 bases, leaving 12 bases of the junction unmatched. CDR3 length: 17 amino acids. This CDR3 reads CSAYTLGQGVSNYGYTF. In DNA form, the CDR3 reads TGCAGTGCCTACACCCTGGGACAGGGGGTCTCTAACTATGGCTACACCTTC.

This clonotype was found a few times. This chain links TRBV6-5 with TRBJ2-5; D possibly uses TRBD1 or TRBD2 (5 bases each). CDR3 length equals 14 residues. The V end was cut by 6 bases, the J end by 7 bases, with 18 bases between. Germline V gene lookup returns CDR1 MNHEY and CDR2 SVGAGI. The CDR3 DNA follows: TGTGCCAGCAGGAACCGGGACGATGGCGGGACCCAGTACTTC. It is translated as CASRNRDDGGTQYF.

The genes are TRBV5-5 and TRBJ1-2; 8 nucleotides agree with TRBD1. Germline V gives CDR1 SGHKS, CDR2 YYEKEE (reference sequence). The length of the CDR3 is 14 residues. Trimming took 4 bases from V and 8 from J; bases not matched to a gene: 10. In DNA, the CDR3 is TGTGCCAGCAGCCCCGAGACAGGGGTCCGAGGCTACACCTTC. This translates into CASSPETGVRGYTF. The complete variable domain, with remaining parts taken from reference TRBV5-5 and TRBJ1-2, reads DAGVTQSPTHLIKTRGQQVTLRCSPISGHKSVSWYQQVLGQGPQFIFQYYEKEERGRGNFPDRFSARQFPNYSSELNVNALLLGDSALYLCASSPETGVRGYTFGSGTRLTVV.

This clonotype was detected only once. Its ends do not fully match the called genes, so a read error is possible. The chain employs TRBV2 and TRBJ2-3; D is undetermined. CDR3 length: 15 amino acids. CDR1 is SNHLY, CDR2 FYNNEI, per germline. The CDR3 is CASRRPDGSKDTQYF. For the CDR3, the DNA is TGTGCCAGCAGGAGACCGGACGGAAGCAAAGATACGCAGTATTTT.

This clonotype has only a few counts. V usage is TRBV11-1 and J usage is TRBJ2-1; D unclear. Trimming took off 8 bases at V and 2 bases at J, with 16 bases between the two ends. The germline V gene encodes CDR1 SGHAT and CDR2 FQDESV (reference sequence). The CDR3 length is 15 residues. The DNA for the CDR3 is TGTGCCAGCTCCCACGGCGCCTCAACCTACAATGAGCAGTTCTTC. It specifies CASSHGASTYNEQFF.

This clonotype has just a few counts. The chain joins TRBV29-1 to TRBJ1-1; weak D call: TRBD1 (6 bases). CDR3 length: 14 residues. The ends were cut back, 4 bases at V and 2 bases at J, with 14 bases in the middle. CDR1 and CDR2 from the germline V gene are SQVTM and ANQGSEA. The CDR3 is CSVGLGGPNTEAFF. The CDR3 DNA sequence: TGCAGCGTTGGTTTGGGGGGCCCTAACACTGAAGCTTTCTTT.

The V gene is TRBV2, the J gene TRBJ2-7; 9 nucleotides line up with TRBD1. Trimming removed 3 bases from V and 6 bases from J; junction bases left unmatched: 6. The V gene's germline CDR1 is SNHLY and CDR2 FYNNEI. The CDR3 totals 14 residues. CDR3 DNA: TGTGCCAGCAGTGACCGGGACAGGGTCGCCGAGCAGTACTTC. This sequence encodes CASSDRDRVAEQYF.

CDR3 loop: CASSQEAGRNTEAFF. The CDR3 nucleotides are TGCGCCAGCAGCCAAGAGGCAGGCCGGAACACTGAAGCTTTCTTT. This chain links TRBV4-3 with TRBJ1-1; D gene ambiguous. The CDR3 is 15 residues long. V was cut by 0 bases and J by 1 base, with 9 bases left in between. Germline-derived CDR1 and CDR2 are LGHNA and YSLEER.

This clonotype was counted only a few times. The chain couples TRBV19 to TRBJ2-1; no reliable D call. CDR3 length equals 15 residues. V was shortened by 3 bases and J by 4 bases, with 13 bases between the two germline ends. CDR1 and CDR2 from the germline V gene are LNHDA and SQIVND (reference sequence). CDR3 in amino acids: CASSMDRSEYNEQFF. DNA of the CDR3: TGTGCCAGTAGTATGGATAGGTCCGAATACAATGAGCAGTTCTTC.

This clonotype was picked up a small number of times. The chain employs TRBV5-1 and TRBJ2-5; maybe TRBD1 (5 bases). Germline-derived CDR1 and CDR2 are SGHRS and YFSETQ. The CDR3 contains 15 residues. Trimming left V 1 base short and J 1 base short, with 11 bases between. CDR3 sequence reads: CASSLRGNRQETQYF. CDR3 nucleotide sequence: TGCGCCAGCAGCTTGAGGGGTAACCGCCAAGAGACCCAGTACTTC.

This clonotype was detected a few times. This rearrangement joins TRBV7-3 to TRBJ1-1; maybe TRBD1 (5 bases). Germline V CDR1 and CDR2: SGHTA, FQGTGA. V lost 3 bases and J 3 bases, leaving 8 bases between the germline ends. This CDR3 spans 13 amino acids. The CDR3 spells CASSLGPYTEAFF. The CDR3 bases are TGTGCCAGCAGCTTGGGGCCCTACACTGAAGCTTTCTTT.

This clonotype was found many times. The chain links TRBV7-9 to TRBJ2-6; D gene ambiguous. In germline, CDR1 is SEHNR, CDR2 FQNEAQ (reference sequence). Trimming cost V 5 bases and J 3 bases, with 8 bases left between them. The CDR3 has 14 amino acids. The CDR3 nucleotides read TGTGCCAGCAGCCTCACTGGTGGGGCCAACGTCCTGACTTTC. Its translation is CASSLTGGANVLTF. Supplemented by reference TRBV7-9 and TRBJ2-6, the full variable domain reads DTGVSQNPRHKITKRGQNVTFRCDPISEHNRLYWYRQTLGQGPEFLTYFQNEAQLEKSRLLSDRFSAERPKGSFSTLEIQRTEQGDSAMYLCASSLTGGANVLTFGAGSRLTVL.

This clonotype was recorded at least ten times. The chain recombines TRBV12-3 or TRBV12-4 with TRBJ2-7, with D maybe TRBD2 (6 bases). This CDR3 has 14 amino acids. Trimming left V 3 bases short and J 2 bases short, with 11 bases between. The CDR3 DNA sequence: TGTGCCAGCAGTTTCTTAGCGGTACCCTACGAGCAGTACTTC. It yields the protein CASSFLAVPYEQYF.

This clonotype was counted a few times. This sequence joins TRBV29-1 and TRBJ1-3; no clear D. Trimming took 7 bases from V and 4 from J, leaving 14 bases between them. CDR1 and CDR2 from the germline V gene are SQVTM and ANQGSEA. This CDR3 is built from 13 residues. CDR3: CSGHTLEGNTIYF. The CDR3 coding sequence is TGCAGCGGCCATACCTTAGAGGGAAACACCATATATTTT.

This clonotype came up a few times. CDR3 residues: CSARTQGNTIYF. The CDR3 DNA reads as TGCAGTGCTAGAACTCAAGGAAACACCATATATTTT. The chain links TRBV20-1 to TRBJ1-3; D gene unclear. V gave up 2 bases and J gave up 4 bases, with 6 bases separating them. Looked up from germline, CDR1 is DFQATT and CDR2 is SNEGSKA (reference sequence). The CDR3 sequence is 12 residues long.

This clonotype occurred many times. The rearrangement joins TRBV5-1 to TRBJ2-3, with 10 bases aligning to TRBD2. Trimming took 6 bases from V and 4 from J; bases not matched to a gene: 2. In germline, CDR1 is SGHRS, CDR2 YFSETQ. The CDR3 is 13 amino acids. The CDR3: CASTGLAADTQYF. In nucleotides, the CDR3 is TGCGCCAGCACCGGACTAGCGGCAGATACGCAGTATTTT.

This clonotype has a count of ten or more. The chain carries TRBV20-1 and TRBJ2-2; 11 bases align to TRBD2. The J segment lost 6 bases and the V segment lost 0 bases, leaving 6 bases of the junction unmatched. The CDR3 has 16 residues. Germline values: CDR1 DFQATT, CDR2 SNEGSKA (reference sequence). The CDR3, as DNA: TGCAGTGCTAGAGACACTAGCGGGAGTAGATCCGGGGAGCTGTTTTTT. Translating it yields CSARDTSGSRSGELFF.

This clonotype has only a few counts. V is TRBV28 and J is TRBJ2-7, with no clear D. This CDR3 spans 12 amino acids. Trimming removed 3 bases from V and 4 bases from J, with 7 bases in between. Germline CDR1 is MDHEN and CDR2 is SYDVKM. The CDR3, as DNA: TGTGCCAGCAGTTTGAGTCCTTACGAGCAGTACGTC. Translating gives CASSLSPYEQYV.

This sequence joins TRBV9 and TRBJ2-3; 7 bases line up with TRBD2. The ends lost 6 bases at V and 2 bases at J; junction bases unmatched: 9. Germline CDR1 reads SGDLS; CDR2 reads YYNGEE. The CDR3 spans 15 residues. The CDR3 nucleotides are TGTGCCAGCAAGATCGGGGACTATGCCACAGATACGCAGTATTTT. Amino acids: CASKIGDYATDTQYF. Supplemented by reference TRBV9 and TRBJ2-3, the full variable domain reads DSGVTQTPKHLITATGQRVTLRCSPRSGDLSVYWYQQSLDQGLQFLIQYYNGEERAKGNILERFSAQQFPDLHSELNLSSLELGDSALYFCASKIGDYATDTQYFGPGTRLTVL.

This clonotype was recorded a few times. The rearrangement joins TRBV27 to TRBJ1-5, with D perhaps matching TRBD1 (5 bases). The CDR3 length is 15 residues. Trimming removed 8 bases from V and 3 bases from J, with 17 bases in between. CDR1 is MNHEY and CDR2 is SMNVEV in the germline V gene (reference sequence). In nucleotides, the CDR3 is TGTGCCAGCGGTTCGGGGGTCAGTGACAATCAGCCCCAGCATTTT. Protein sequence: CASGSGVSDNQPQHF.

In this sample, this clonotype turned up many times. This chain connects TRBV10-3 to TRBJ2-1; D not resolved. The V gene's germline CDR1 is ENHRY and CDR2 SYGVKD. V lost 6 bases, J lost 9 bases, and 12 bases lay in between. The CDR3 is made up of 12 amino acids. The CDR3 is CAIRSNSGEQFF. DNA for the CDR3: TGTGCCATCAGGTCAAACTCCGGTGAGCAGTTCTTC.

This clonotype was seen ten or more times. This chain uses TRBV12-3 or TRBV12-4 with TRBJ1-4, with D unclear. The V end lost 8 bases, the J end lost 4 bases, and 11 bases lay between the germline ends. CDR3 size: 13 residues. CDR3 sequence reads: CASADGLNEKLFF. CDR3 DNA: TGTGCCAGCGCGGACGGTCTTAATGAAAAACTGTTTTTT.

This clonotype was seen at least ten times. This chain uses TRBV6-2 or TRBV6-3 with TRBJ2-7; TRBD2 might be the D (5 bases). This CDR3 region has 12 residues. From germline, CDR1 is MNHEY and CDR2 SVGEGT. The ends were cut back, 4 bases at V and 6 bases at J, with 10 bases in the middle. CDR3 protein: CASSLEGFEQYV. The CDR3 bases are TGTGCCAGCAGTTTAGAGGGATTCGAGCAGTACGTC.

This clonotype was seen a handful of times. The chain couples TRBV7-2 to TRBJ2-7, with 8 nucleotides matching TRBD2. Germline trimming cut 5 bases from V and 4 bases from J; bases unmatched to any gene: 10. This CDR3 contains 15 residues. The germline gives CDR1 SGHTA, CDR2 FQGNSA. Written as DNA, the CDR3 is TGTGCCAGCAGCGGAACCGGGACTAGTGGGTACGAGCAGTACTTC. It is translated as CASSGTGTSGYEQYF.

J is TRBJ2-1 and V is TRBV9; D perhaps matches TRBD2 (6 bases). The germline gives CDR1 SGDLS, CDR2 YYNGEE. The V end lost 1 base, the J end lost 5 bases, and 22 bases lay between the germline ends. This CDR3 is built from 18 residues. CDR3 DNA sequence: TGTGCCAGCAGCGTAAACTCTCTGGGGGGTAAATCGAACAATGAGCAGTTCTTC. Encoded protein: CASSVNSLGGKSNNEQFF.

There are a few counts of this clonotype. The chain combines TRBV7-8 with TRBJ2-3; D not resolved. The CDR3 contains 15 residues. Germline CDR1 is SGHVS and CDR2 is FQNEAQ. The V end was cut by 2 bases, the J end by 0 bases, with 9 bases between. This CDR3 is CASSLRLASTDTQYF. CDR3 coding DNA: TGTGCCAGCAGCTTAAGACTGGCTAGCACAGATACGCAGTATTTT.

The table lists this clonotype with many counts. The rearrangement joins TRBV15 to TRBJ1-1; 7 bases match TRBD1. Germline trimming cut 1 base from V and 1 base from J; bases unmatched to any gene: 6. The germline V gene has CDR1 LNHNV and CDR2 YYDKDF (reference sequence). This CDR3 comprises 16 residues. This CDR3 reads CATSRVWRTGNTEAFF. The DNA for the CDR3 is TGTGCCACCAGCAGAGTTTGGAGGACAGGGAACACTGAAGCTTTCTTT.

The V gene is TRBV7-6, the J gene TRBJ2-3; a possible D gene is TRBD1 (6 bases). Germline V gene data show CDR1 as SGHVS and CDR2 as FNYEAQ. The germline V and J ends were trimmed by 2 bases and 3 bases, with 15 bases remaining between them. The CDR3 loop spans 16 amino acids. This chain's CDR3 is CASSLKVRGQTDTQYF. In nucleotides, the CDR3 is TGTGCCAGCAGCTTAAAAGTGAGGGGACAAACAGATACGCAGTATTTT.

This clonotype appeared a few times. The chain uses TRBV5-1 and TRBJ1-5, with a tentative D call TRBD1 (5 bases). V lost 3 bases, J lost 7 bases, and 14 bases lay in between. CDR1 and CDR2 from the germline V gene are SGHRS and YFSETQ. This CDR3 spans 14 amino acids. The CDR3 DNA is TGCGCCAGCAGCTCTGGGGGAGCGGAGCAGCCCCAGCATTTT. Translation gives CASSSGGAEQPQHF. Variable domain in full (rest from reference TRBV5-1 and TRBJ1-5): KAGVTQTPRYLIKTRGQQVTLSCSPISGHRSVSWYQQTPGQGLQFLFEYFSETQRNKGNFPGRFSGRQFSNSRSEMNVSTLELGDSALYLCASSSGGAEQPQHFGDGTRLSIL.

The chain recombines TRBV12-3 or TRBV12-4 with TRBJ1-2; D possibly corresponds to TRBD1 (5 bases). CDR3 length equals 17 residues. V lost 4 bases and J lost 2, with 20 bases in between. DNA for the CDR3: TGTGCCAGCAGTTACCTTGGGGGGGAGGCTCGAAACTATGGCTACACCTTC. Residues: CASSYLGGEARNYGYTF.

V and J are TRBV28 and TRBJ2-7; either TRBD1 or TRBD2 may fit D (5 bases each). Between the trimmed V and J ends, which lost 6 bases and 2 bases, there was a span of 20 bases. Germline CDR1 and CDR2: MDHEN and SYDVKM. The CDR3 is 16 amino acids. CDR3 loop: CASSGTVTSDAYEQYF. The CDR3 bases are TGTGCCAGCAGCGGGACGGTTACTAGTGACGCCTACGAGCAGTACTTC.

In this sample, this clonotype turned up a few times. The chain uses TRBV27 and TRBJ2-7; no firm D call. The CDR3 spans 13 residues. Germline-derived CDR1 and CDR2 are MNHEY and SMNVEV (reference sequence). The ends were cut back, 4 bases at V and 0 bases at J, with 7 bases in the middle. CDR3 in amino acids: CASSSRSSYEQYF. CDR3 DNA: TGTGCCAGCAGTTCCCGTAGCTCCTACGAGCAGTACTTC.